This TCR beta chain was retrieved from a study of OX40 agonist ivuxolimab in advanced cancers. The method was immunoSEQ multiplex PCR; TCRdb's version includes in-frame clones alone and lacks a portion of them. The table lists 75,000 to 90,000 clones, around 90% of them singletons. CDR3 length equals 17 residues. Germline trimming cut 6 bases from V and 1 base from J; bases unmatched to any gene: 10. Germline values: CDR1 SGHNT, CDR2 YENEEA. This TCR derives from an adult with an advanced solid tumor such as melanoma, head and neck, liver or kidney cancer. Sequenced material: CD4+ or CD8+ T cells sorted from blood, taken in a trial of the OX40 agonist ivuxolimab. The chain carries TRBV11-3 and TRBJ2-1, with 9 bases lining up with TRBD2. The CDR3 loop reads CASRGGRAVDSYNEQFF. The CDR3 coding sequence is TGTGCCAGCAGAGGCGGGAGGGCCGTCGATTCCTACAATGAGCAGTTCTTC. The whole variable domain, remainder taken from reference TRBV11-3 and TRBJ2-1, is EAGVVQSPRYKIIEKKQPVAFWCNPISGHNTLYWYLQNLGQGPELLIRYENEEAVDDSQLPKDRFSAERLKGVDSTLKIQPAELGDSAVYLCASRGGRAVDSYNEQFFGPGTRLTVL.